This is a list of T cell receptor beta chains from one sample in a study of radiotherapy plus CTLA-4 blockade in lung cancer. Assay: immunoSEQ multiplex PCR; the TCRdb copy retains only in-frame clones and omits some. The data contain around 70,000 clones, approximately 76% of them singletons. The specimen comprised peripheral blood, sampled from a patient treated with radiotherapy plus ipilimumab. The receptors were gathered from a human donor with non-small cell lung cancer whose response to radiotherapy plus ipilimumab could not be evaluated. Some clones in this sample may be carry-over from other donors' samples. Both conserved end residues are part of each CDR3. A D gene is named only where the DNA matches it firmly. Size values are once, few and many counts, or a class for expanded clones, and some rows have none.

V gene,J gene,D gene,clone size,CDR3 DNA,CDR3 protein
TRBV27,TRBJ2-5,TRBD2,.,TGTGCCAGCAGTTTGGAAGCGGGGGGAGGAGAGACCCAGTACTTC,CASSLEAGGGETQYF
TRBV2,TRBJ1-1,.,.,TGTGCCAGCAGAGGACAAATGAACACTGAAGCTTTCTTT,CASRGQMNTEAFF
TRBV5-1,TRBJ2-7,TRBD1,.,TGCGCCAGCAGCCAGGGACAGGTTTACGAGCAGTACTTC,CASSQGQVYEQYF
TRBV5-4,TRBJ1-2,TRBD1,.,TGTGCCAGCAGCTATGGACAGGAAGCTGGCTACACCTTC,CASSYGQEAGYTF
TRBV21-1,TRBJ2-7,.,few,TGTGCCAGCAGCAAAGAGGGGGGGGATACCTACGAGCAGTACTTC,CASSKEGGDTYEQYF
TRBV18,TRBJ1-2,TRBD1,.,TGTGCCAGCTCACCGGGGACAGCTCGGGATGGCTACACCTTC,CASSPGTARDGYTF
TRBV19,TRBJ1-5,TRBD1,.,TGTGCCAGTAGTATTACAGGGGATAATCAGCCCCAGCATTTT,CASSITGDNQPQHF
TRBV11-2,TRBJ2-5,TRBD1,once,TGTGCCAGCAGCCCGGACAGGGGAATAGTGGAGACCCAGTACTTC,CASSPDRGIVETQYF
TRBV5-4,TRBJ2-2,.,.,TGTGCCAGCAGCATACCGTCGAGTACCGGGGAGCTGTTTTTT,CASSIPSSTGELFF
TRBV4-2,TRBJ1-5,TRBD1,.,TGTGCCAGCAGCCAGGACAGGGCTAGCAATCAGCCCCAGCATTTT,CASSQDRASNQPQHF
TRBV7-9,TRBJ2-7,.,.,TGTGCCAGCAGCGAGAGAGGACAGTACCACGAGCAGTACTTC,CASSERGQYHEQYF
TRBV5-1,TRBJ2-2,TRBD1,few,TGCGCCAGCAGTGGGGACAGTTTGACCGGGGAGCTGTTTTTT,CASSGDSLTGELFF
TRBV6-1,TRBJ2-3,TRBD2,.,TGTGCCGCAAAAAAGGCCCGGGGAGGGACAGATACGCAGTATTTT,CAAKKARGGTDTQYF
TRBV9,TRBJ2-3,TRBD1,.,TGTGCCAGCAGCTGGGACAGTCGGACAGATACGCAGTATTTT,CASSWDSRTDTQYF
TRBV9,TRBJ2-2,TRBD2,.,TGTGCCAGCAGCTCGCGGGGGGGGCAGAACACCGGGGAGCTGTTTTTT,CASSSRGGQNTGELFF
TRBV4-2,TRBJ1-2,.,.,TGTGCCAGCAGCCAAACAACAGGCAACTATGGCTACACCTTC,CASSQTTGNYGYTF
TRBV10-3,TRBJ1-5,TRBD1,.,TGTGCCATCAGTGAGGGACAGGGGGGAAATCAGCCCCAGCATTTT,CAISEGQGGNQPQHF
TRBV28,TRBJ2-6,.,.,TGTGCCAGCAGTTTTGGGGGGTCCTCTGGGGCCAACGTCCTGACTTTC,CASSFGGSSGANVLTF
TRBV15,TRBJ2-7,TRBD1,.,TGTGCCACCAGCAGATTACCGGGACAGGGGACCTACGAGCAGTACTTC,CATSRLPGQGTYEQYF
TRBV7-2,TRBJ2-3,TRBD2,.,TGTGCCAGCAGCTTAGGGAGGCGCGGGGGGGATACGCAGTATTTT,CASSLGRRGGDTQYF
TRBV15,TRBJ2-2,TRBD2,.,TGTGCCACCAGCAGAGATAGGACTAGCGGTGGAGGCACCGGGGAGCTGTTTTTT,CATSRDRTSGGGTGELFF
TRBV5-6,TRBJ1-6,.,.,TGTGCCAGCACCTCCACCCAGGGCCCAGATAATTCACCCCTCCACTTT,CASTSTQGPDNSPLHF
TRBV7-9,TRBJ2-7,TRBD2,.,TGTGCCAGCAGCTTGCCCGGGACTACCTACGGCGAGCAGTACTTC,CASSLPGTTYGEQYF
TRBV11-2,TRBJ2-1,TRBD2,few,TGTGCCAGCAGCTCCGGAGGAGCGGGGGGGCAGACTTGGAATGAGCAGTTCTTC,CASSSGGAGGQTWNEQFF
TRBV5-6,TRBJ1-2,.,.,TGTGCCAGCAGCTATACTCAGGGTTTGTATGGCTACACCTTC,CASSYTQGLYGYTF
TRBV29-1,TRBJ1-2,TRBD1,.,TGCAGCTCCCAACCAGGTGGGGACAGGGCCTTCTTC,CSSQPGGDRAFF
TRBV6-1,TRBJ1-2,TRBD1,.,TGTGCCAGCAGTGCCTTGGGACAGAGTAACTATGGCTACACCTTC,CASSALGQSNYGYTF
TRBV7-3,TRBJ2-5,.,.,TGTGCCAGCAGCCGGGACTCCCAGGAGACCCAGTACTTC,CASSRDSQETQYF
TRBV7-3,TRBJ1-2,.,.,TGCGCCAGCTCGGGCCTCGGAGGGGAAAGTAGCTATGGCTACACCTTC,CASSGLGGESSYGYTF
TRBV15,TRBJ2-5,.,.,TGTGCCACCAGCAGAGATCAGTTGGAGACCCAGTACTTC,CATSRDQLETQYF
TRBV27,TRBJ2-1,TRBD1,.,TGTGCCAGCAGTTTGACAGGGCCCTACAATGAGCAGTTCTTC,CASSLTGPYNEQFF
TRBV6-1,TRBJ2-5,.,.,TGTGCCAGCATAGTGGGGCCCCAAGAGACCCAGTACTTC,CASIVGPQETQYF
TRBV2,TRBJ2-1,.,few,TGTGCCAGCACCTCTGGGGACTTATCCTACAATGAGCAGTTCTTC,CASTSGDLSYNEQFF
TRBV7-9,TRBJ1-2,TRBD1,.,TGTGCCAGCACCTTAGGGGGCGCTCAATATGGCTACACCTTC,CASTLGGAQYGYTF
TRBV9,TRBJ2-1,TRBD2,.,TGTGCCAGCAGCGTAGTTGGCGGGGGGGCAGCAAATGAGCAGTTCTTC,CASSVVGGGAANEQFF
TRBV5-1,TRBJ2-7,.,.,TGCGCCAGCTTAGACCCGGGTGACTACGAGCAGTACTTC,CASLDPGDYEQYF
TRBV4-1,TRBJ2-2,TRBD2,few,TGCGCCAGCAGCCATCCTTTGCTAGCGGGGGCCAACACCGGGGAGCTGTTTTTT,CASSHPLLAGANTGELFF
TRBV7-8,TRBJ1-2,.,.,TGTGCCACCGCAGCCCGGGAGGGGTGGGATGGCTACACCTTC,CATAAREGWDGYTF
TRBV6-1,TRBJ2-5,TRBD1,.,TGTGCCAGCAGTCCTGGGGTTACAGGGGTAGAGACCCAGTACTTC,CASSPGVTGVETQYF
TRBV29-1,TRBJ1-1,.,once,TGCAGCGTTTCGGAGGGGCCGAGCACTGAAGCTTTCTTT,CSVSEGPSTEAFF
TRBV27,TRBJ2-1,.,few,TGTGCCAGCAGAAACACGGGTGGAGTTAATGAGCAGTTCTTC,CASRNTGGVNEQFF
TRBV28,TRBJ2-5,.,.,TGTGCCAGCAGCACCCCCAGGGGCCCGGGAGAGACCCAGTACTTC,CASSTPRGPGETQYF
TRBV6-5,TRBJ1-1,TRBD1,.,TGTGCCAGCAGTCCCTACAGGGACAGAGCTTTCTTT,CASSPYRDRAFF
TRBV2,TRBJ1-6,TRBD1,.,TGTGCCAGCACAATGGACAGGGGTAATTCACCCCTCCACTTT,CASTMDRGNSPLHF
TRBV14,TRBJ1-6,TRBD1,few,TGTGCCAGCAGCCACAGGGGGTTTAATTCACCCCTCCACTTT,CASSHRGFNSPLHF
TRBV28,TRBJ1-2,TRBD1,.,TGTGCCATTCGGCGGGACAGCTATGGCTACACCTTC,CAIRRDSYGYTF